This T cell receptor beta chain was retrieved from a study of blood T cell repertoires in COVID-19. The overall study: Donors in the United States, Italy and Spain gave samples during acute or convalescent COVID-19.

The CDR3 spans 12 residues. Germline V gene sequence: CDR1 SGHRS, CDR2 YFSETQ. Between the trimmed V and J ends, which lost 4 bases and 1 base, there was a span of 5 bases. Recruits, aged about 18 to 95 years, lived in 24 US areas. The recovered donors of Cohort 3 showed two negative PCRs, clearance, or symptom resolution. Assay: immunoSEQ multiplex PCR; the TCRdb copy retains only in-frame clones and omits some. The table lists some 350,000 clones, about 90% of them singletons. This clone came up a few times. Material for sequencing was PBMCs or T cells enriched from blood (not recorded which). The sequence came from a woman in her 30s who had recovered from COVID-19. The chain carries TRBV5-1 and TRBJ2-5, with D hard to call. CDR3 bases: TGCGCCAGCAGCATCAGCCAAGAGACCCAGTACTTC. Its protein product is CASSISQETQYF.